These 21 T cell receptor beta chains were all obtained from the same sample, sequenced in a study of vaccination and CD4 T cells after COVID-19. Treatment meaning: roughly ten-day PBMC culture with coronavirus spike peptide pools or control peptides (ViraFEST assay). The antigens for these receptors are not known. With the Oncomine TCR Beta short-read assay, DNA from cultured CD4+ T cells was sequenced. Using its own MiXCR run on the PCR reads, TCRdb lists one record per CDR3 protein. The data contain roughly 18,000 distinct CDR3 sequences, approximately 58% of them singletons. The material sequenced was CD4+ T cells from blood, cultured in vitro. The receptors were sampled from a human donor who had recovered from COVID-19.

In this sample, this clonotype turned up a few times. The rearrangement links TRBV20-1 to TRBJ1-1; D unclear. The CDR3 covers 15 residues. V was clipped by 1 base and J by 3 bases, with 15 bases between them. Germline V gene data show CDR1 as DFQATT and CDR2 as SNEGSKA (reference sequence). The CDR3 DNA follows: TGCAGTGCTAGAGTGGAGGGTACGTTCGACACTGAAGCTTTCTTT. It encodes CSARVEGTFDTEAFF.

Only a few counts were recorded for this clonotype. This sequence joins TRBV7-2 and TRBJ1-2; TRBD1 is a possible D gene (6 bases). The CDR3 extends over 15 amino acids. The germline V gene has CDR1 SGHTA and CDR2 FQGNSA. V was shortened by 2 bases and J by 3 bases, with 13 bases between the two germline ends. CDR3 bases: TGTGCCAGCAGCTTAAACAGGGTAAACTACTATGGCTACACCTTC. Protein: CASSLNRVNYYGYTF.

This clonotype was observed a few times. The V call is TRBV15, the J call TRBJ2-7; 9 bases line up with TRBD1. V lost 3 bases, J lost 1 base, and 4 bases stayed unmatched. The CDR3 length is 15 residues. Germline CDR1 and CDR2: LNHNV and YYDKDF (reference sequence). CDR3 protein: CATSRGTGWSYEQYF. CDR3 DNA: TGTGCCACCAGCAGGGGGACAGGGTGGTCCTACGAGCAGTACTTC.

The V gene is TRBV28, the J gene TRBJ1-2; 8 bases agree with TRBD1. Germline values: CDR1 MDHEN, CDR2 SYDVKM. The V gene end was trimmed by 5 bases and the J gene end by 8 bases; junction bases not matched to a gene: 13. This CDR3 comprises 15 residues. As DNA, the CDR3 is TGTGCCAGCAGTCCCCGTGACAGGGGAGTTTGGGGCTACACCTTC. Its protein product is CASSPRDRGVWGYTF.

The chain employs TRBV28 and TRBJ1-1; 7 bases line up with TRBD1. The CDR3 covers 14 residues. Germline CDR1 is MDHEN and CDR2 is SYDVKM. Trimming took 8 bases from V and 3 from J; bases not matched to a gene: 9. The CDR3 spells CASYPGGLHTEAFF. CDR3 nucleotides: TGTGCCAGCTACCCAGGGGGTCTTCACACTGAAGCTTTCTTT.

This chain links TRBV6-1 with TRBJ1-2; 7 bases align to TRBD1. This CDR3 has 14 amino acids. From germline, CDR1 is MNHNS and CDR2 SASEGT. Trimming took 6 bases from V and 4 from J; bases not matched to a gene: 8. The CDR3: CASRKTGAAYGYTF. CDR3 sequence (DNA): TGTGCCAGCAGAAAAACAGGGGCTGCCTATGGCTACACCTTC.

This clonotype has just a few counts. The V call is TRBV20-1, the J call TRBJ1-1; D call uncertain. Trimming removed 0 bases at V and 0 bases at J, with 14 bases between. Looked up from germline, CDR1 is DFQATT and CDR2 is SNEGSKA (reference sequence). The CDR3 totals 16 residues. CDR3 residues: CSARDQQAPMNTEAFF. In DNA form, the CDR3 reads TGCAGTGCTAGAGATCAGCAAGCTCCAATGAACACTGAAGCTTTCTTT.

DNA for the CDR3: TGTGCCAGCAGCTTAGGTTTATCGAATCTCTCTGGAAACACCATATATTTT. This translates into CASSLGLSNLSGNTIYF. The chain couples TRBV7-9 to TRBJ1-3; no reliable D call. This CDR3 comprises 17 residues. Germline V gene sequence: CDR1 SEHNR, CDR2 FQNEAQ (reference sequence). Trimming shortened V by 1 base and J by 0 bases, and 13 bases separated the two germline ends.

This clonotype was counted a few times. CDR3 in amino acids: CASSARGDRRLGNTEAFF. The CDR3 coding sequence is TGTGCCAGCAGTGCTCGGGGTGACAGGCGACTGGGGAACACTGAAGCTTTCTTT. The chain recombines TRBV7-9 with TRBJ1-1, with a weak D call TRBD1 (6 bases). This CDR3 is built from 18 residues. V shed 6 bases and J shed 1 base, with 24 bases lying between them. The germline CDR1 and CDR2 sequences are SEHNR and FQNEAQ (reference sequence).

The V gene is TRBV6-2 or TRBV6-3, the J gene TRBJ2-3, with 7 positions matching TRBD2. The V segment lost 2 bases and the J segment 2 bases; nucleotides outside the gene matches: 4. This CDR3 has 15 residues. Germline V CDR1 and CDR2: MNHEY, SVGEGT. In nucleotides, the CDR3 is TGTGCCAGCAGTTACCCTAGCGGCTACACAGATACGCAGTATTTT. It codes for CASSYPSGYTDTQYF.

This clonotype was found a few times. The chain carries TRBV20-1 and TRBJ1-2; D gene uncertain. Germline CDR1 DFQATT, CDR2 SNEGSKA (reference sequence). V lost 6 bases, J lost 4 bases, and 9 bases lay in between. This CDR3 has 11 residues. CDR3 sequence reads: CSAASRYGYTF. CDR3 coding DNA: TGCAGTGCCGCAAGCCGCTATGGCTACACCTTC.

The sample holds a few counts of this clonotype. V and J are TRBV7-9 and TRBJ1-2; no definite D call. Germline V CDR1 and CDR2: SEHNR, FQNEAQ (reference sequence). V shed 2 bases and J shed 0 bases, with 10 bases lying between them. The CDR3 spans 15 residues. CDR3 loop: CASSLFGGTNYGYTF. CDR3 sequence (DNA): TGTGCCAGCAGCTTATTTGGCGGTACTAACTATGGCTACACCTTC.

The sample holds a few counts of this clonotype. The V and J genes are TRBV6-1 and TRBJ2-3; possible D gene TRBD1, 6 bases. Looked up from germline, CDR1 is MNHNS and CDR2 is SASEGT. The CDR3 has 14 residues. Deletions cut 7 bases from V and 2 bases from J, with 13 bases between. The CDR3 bases are TGTGCCAGCACCACGTGGGACACCACAGATACGCAGTATTTT. It codes for CASTTWDTTDTQYF.

The genes are TRBV11-2 and TRBJ1-2, with TRBD1 as a possible D gene (5 bases). The V gene's germline CDR1 is SGHAT and CDR2 FQNNGV. The length of the CDR3 is 16 residues. V shed 5 bases and J shed 3 bases, with 19 bases lying between them. Here the CDR3 reads CASSAPGRSRYYGYTF. CDR3 bases: TGTGCCAGCAGCGCCCCGGGACGGTCTAGGTACTATGGCTACACCTTC. Together with reference TRBV11-2 and TRBJ1-2, the CDR3 gives the full variable domain: EAGVAQSPRYKIIEKRQSVAFWCNPISGHATLYWYQQILGQGPKLLIQFQNNGVVDDSQLPKDRFSAERLKGVDSTLKIQPAKLEDSAVYLCASSAPGRSRYYGYTFGSGTRLTVV.

For this clonotype: The conserved phenylalanine or tryptophan normally closing the CDR3 is absent here, so this likely arose from a read error. V usage is TRBV7-8 and J usage is TRBJ1-6; D is unclear. Trimming shortened V by 2 bases and J by 7 bases, and 9 bases separated the two germline ends. The CDR3 has 14 residues. Germline CDR1 and CDR2: SGHVS and FQNEAQ. This CDR3 is CASSLQVRNSPLHL. The CDR3 DNA reads TGTGCCAGCAGCTTACAGGTGCGGAATTCACCCCTCCACCTT.

The chain recombines TRBV7-2 with TRBJ1-3, with no clear D. Between the trimmed V and J ends, which lost 2 bases and 4 bases, there was a span of 15 bases. The CDR3 is 16 residues long. The germline CDR1 and CDR2 sequences are SGHTA and FQGNSA. The CDR3 reads CASSLQSVSSGNTIYF. DNA for the CDR3: TGTGCCAGCAGCTTACAGTCGGTCTCATCCGGAAACACCATATATTTT.

This clonotype appeared a few times. This chain uses TRBV6-5 with TRBJ2-1, with TRBD2 matching 9 bases. V shed 2 bases and J 9 bases; nucleotides not matched to a gene: 11. CDR3 length equals 16 residues. Germline-derived CDR1 and CDR2 are MNHEY and SVGAGI. CDR3 residues: CASSYEGGRAGSEQFF. CDR3 in DNA: TGTGCCAGCAGTTACGAGGGCGGGAGGGCCGGGAGTGAGCAGTTCTTC.

The chain employs TRBV12-3 or TRBV12-4 and TRBJ1-6; D is possibly TRBD1 (5 bases). The CDR3 runs 15 residues. Trimming stripped 7 bases from V and 0 bases from J, with 10 bases between. CDR3: CASTRGSSYNSPLHF. Here the CDR3 DNA reads TGTGCCAGCACGCGGGGGAGCTCCTATAATTCACCCCTCCACTTT.

The rearrangement joins TRBV20-1 to TRBJ1-2; D not resolved. Germline V gene lookup returns CDR1 DFQATT and CDR2 SNEGSKA (reference sequence). CDR3 size: 14 residues. The ends were cut back, 0 bases at V and 2 bases at J, with 10 bases in the middle. In DNA, the CDR3 is TGCAGTGCTAGAGATAGCCAGGTGAACTATGGCTACACCTTC. Its translation: CSARDSQVNYGYTF.

The table lists this clonotype with a few counts. The genes are TRBV7-9 and TRBJ2-2; D could derive from TRBD1 or TRBD2 (6 bases each). The germline gives CDR1 SEHNR, CDR2 FQNEAQ (reference sequence). The CDR3 has 16 residues. With 5 bases removed from V and 6 bases from J, the gap between germline ends came to 19 bases. CDR3 coding DNA: TGTGCCAGCAGCCGCGTTGGAGGGGGTTTGCCCGGGGAGCTGTTTTTT. This codes for CASSRVGGGLPGELFF.

The chain uses TRBV5-3 and TRBJ1-2; a possible D gene is TRBD1 (5 bases). TRBV5-3 is classed as an ORF, of uncertain function. Trimming took 1 base from V and 3 from J, leaving 10 bases between them. The CDR3 has 14 residues. The CDR3 DNA reads TGTGCCAGAAGCTTGAGGACATCTCACTATGGCTACACCTTC. It is translated as CARSLRTSHYGYTF.